Below are 28 T cell receptor beta chains sequenced from a single sample in a study of OX40 agonist ivuxolimab in advanced cancers. Some clones are missing from TCRdb's copy, which holds only in-frame ones; the method was immunoSEQ multiplex PCR. The sample carries 99,000 or so clones, approximately 94% recorded once. Specimen: CD4+ or CD8+ T cells sorted from blood, collected in a trial of the OX40 agonist ivuxolimab. These receptors were obtained from an adult with an advanced solid tumor such as melanoma, head and neck, liver or kidney cancer.

The chain links TRBV14 to TRBJ2-5; D ambiguous. The CDR3 totals 16 residues. Germline V gene lookup returns CDR1 SGHDN and CDR2 FVKESK. V shed 1 base and J shed 0 bases, with 12 bases lying between them. The CDR3 nucleotides read TGTGCCAGCAGCCAAGTTTACAGCAACGACCAAGAGACCCAGTACTTC. Translated, it gives CASSQVYSNDQETQYF.

The V gene is TRBV29-1, the J gene TRBJ2-2, with 8 nucleotides matching TRBD2. V shed 4 bases and J 0 bases; nucleotides not matched to a gene: 1. This CDR3 has 14 residues. Germline V gene lookup returns CDR1 SQVTM and CDR2 ANQGSEA. The chain's CDR3 is CSVVGLANTGELFF. CDR3 DNA sequence: TGCAGCGTTGTGGGACTAGCGAACACCGGGGAGCTGTTTTTT.

This clone was seen once. The chain carries TRBV27 and TRBJ2-3; TRBD2 aligns across 7 bases. CDR1 MNHEY and CDR2 SMNVEV come from the germline V gene (reference sequence). The V gene end was trimmed by 2 bases and the J gene end by 1 base; junction bases not matched to a gene: 3. CDR3 length equals 15 residues. The CDR3 here is CASSLPSGGTDTQYF. CDR3 DNA: TGTGCCAGCAGTTTACCCAGCGGGGGCACAGATACGCAGTATTTT.

The V call is TRBV15, the J call TRBJ2-1, with D possibly being TRBD1 or TRBD2 (5 bases each). Trimming pared 6 bases from V and 15 bases from J, leaving 21 bases between. CDR1 and CDR2 from the germline V gene are LNHNV and YYDKDF (reference sequence). This CDR3 has 13 residues. The CDR3 sequence is CATSRTGQGTLFF. The CDR3 nucleotides read TGTGCCACCAGTAGGACTGGTCAAGGGACCCTGTTCTTC.

The chain recombines TRBV6-4 with TRBJ1-1; 9 positions agree with TRBD1. The CDR3 extends over 14 amino acids. The V segment lost 5 bases and the J segment 3 bases; nucleotides outside the gene matches: 4. Germline loops: CDR1 MRHNA, CDR2 SNTAGT. In nucleotides, the CDR3 is TGTGCCAGCAGTCGGACAGGGGCGGACACTGAAGCTTTCTTT. Its translation is CASSRTGADTEAFF.

This chain uses TRBV7-8 with TRBJ1-2; the D gene is possibly TRBD1 (5 bases). CDR3 length equals 15 residues. The V end lost 1 base, the J end lost 0 bases, and 9 bases lay between the germline ends. Looked up from germline, CDR1 is SGHVS and CDR2 is FQNEAQ. CDR3 DNA: TGTGCCAGCAGCTTAGGGGGGGACCCTAACTATGGCTACACCTTC. This translates into CASSLGGDPNYGYTF.

This chain uses TRBV28 with TRBJ1-5, with 10 positions matching TRBD1. Germline CDR1 and CDR2: MDHEN and SYDVKM. The CDR3 length is 16 residues. The J segment lost 9 bases and the V segment lost 5 bases, leaving 13 bases of the junction unmatched. The CDR3 spells CASSPLPGQGKRPQHF. In DNA, the CDR3 is TGTGCCAGCAGTCCCCTCCCGGGACAGGGGAAAAGGCCCCAGCATTTT.

The chain links TRBV5-6 to TRBJ2-5; 8 bases fit TRBD1. This CDR3 comprises 15 residues. CDR1 is SGHDT, CDR2 YYEEEE, per germline. Unmatched junction bases numbered 7, after V lost 4 bases and J lost 2 bases. The CDR3 coding sequence is TGTGCCAGCAGCCAGGGGACAGGTTGGCAAGAGACCCAGTACTTC. Translated: CASSQGTGWQETQYF. The full variable domain, with the rest looked up from reference TRBV5-6 and TRBJ2-5, is DAGVTQSPTHLIKTRGQQVTLRCSPKSGHDTVSWYQQALGQGPQFIFQYYEEEERQRGNFPDRFSGHQFPNYSSELNVNALLLGDSALYLCASSQGTGWQETQYFGPGTRLLVL.

The chain employs TRBV7-9 and TRBJ1-1, with D possibly being TRBD1 (5 bases). This CDR3 is built from 15 residues. Germline V gives CDR1 SEHNR, CDR2 FQNEAQ (reference sequence). Deletions cut 5 bases from V and 0 bases from J, with 13 bases between. CDR3 region: CASSEGRGMNTEAFF. CDR3 nucleotide sequence: TGTGCCAGCAGCGAAGGGAGGGGTATGAACACTGAAGCTTTCTTT.

The V and J genes are TRBV4-2 and TRBJ1-1, with unresolved D. CDR1 is LGHNA, CDR2 YNFKEQ, per germline. V lost 1 base and J lost 0, with 6 bases in between. The CDR3 is 14 amino acids. In DNA form, the CDR3 reads TGTGCCAGCAGCCAAGCAGAACTGAACACTGAAGCTTTCTTT. Its translation: CASSQAELNTEAFF.

The CDR3 sequence: CASSLSDFSYEQYF. Written as DNA, the CDR3 is TGTGCCAGCAGTTTGTCAGACTTTTCCTACGAGCAGTACTTC. This chain joins TRBV28 and TRBJ2-7, with unresolved D. Between the trimmed V and J ends, which lost 3 bases and 1 base, there was a span of 10 bases. This CDR3 region has 14 residues. CDR1 is MDHEN, CDR2 SYDVKM, per germline.

J is TRBJ1-1 and V is TRBV28; D is uncertain. This CDR3 has 13 amino acids. Germline-derived CDR1 and CDR2 are MDHEN and SYDVKM. V was trimmed by 1 base and J by 0 bases, leaving 3 bases between them. The CDR3 DNA reads TGTGCCAGCAGTTTATTACTGAACACTGAAGCTTTCTTT. Protein: CASSLLLNTEAFF.

This chain uses TRBV5-6 with TRBJ2-7; no reliable D call. CDR3 size: 16 residues. V was cut by 0 bases and J by 3 bases, with 16 bases left in between. The germline V gene encodes CDR1 SGHDT and CDR2 YYEEEE. This CDR3 is CASSLAPDGRGYEQYF. The CDR3 bases are TGTGCCAGCAGCTTGGCCCCGGACGGCCGCGGCTACGAGCAGTACTTC. The full variable domain, with the rest looked up from reference TRBV5-6 and TRBJ2-7, is DAGVTQSPTHLIKTRGQQVTLRCSPKSGHDTVSWYQQALGQGPQFIFQYYEEEERQRGNFPDRFSGHQFPNYSSELNVNALLLGDSALYLCASSLAPDGRGYEQYFGPGTRLTVT.

The V and J genes are TRBV2 and TRBJ2-1; perhaps TRBD2 as D (5 bases). CDR1 SNHLY and CDR2 FYNNEI come from the germline V gene. The CDR3 has 12 residues. Between the trimmed V and J ends, which lost 8 bases and 9 bases, there was a span of 14 bases. In DNA, the CDR3 is TGTGCCAGCGGACCGGCCGGGATTGAGCAGTTCTTC. Translated: CASGPAGIEQFF.

This chain links TRBV11-2 with TRBJ2-5; weak D call: TRBD2 (6 bases). The J call may be mistaken, given a closer DNA end match to TRBJ2-7. CDR1 and CDR2 (germline): SGHAT, FQNNGV. The CDR3 loop spans 16 amino acids. CDR3 residues: CASGPVSGGLQYEQYF. The CDR3 region has the DNA TGTGCCAGCGGACCGGTGAGCGGAGGGCTCCAGTACGAGCAGTACTTC.

V gene TRBV2 combines with J gene TRBJ1-1, with a possible D match to TRBD1 (5 bases). CDR1 is SNHLY, CDR2 FYNNEI, per germline. Trimming took off 9 bases at V and 1 base at J, with 12 bases between the two ends. The CDR3 contains 13 residues. The CDR3 reads CARLRARNTEAFF. Here the CDR3 DNA reads TGTGCCAGGCTCAGGGCTAGGAACACTGAAGCTTTCTTT.

This chain links TRBV5-3 with TRBJ2-5; 9 nucleotides match TRBD2. TRBV5-3 is an ORF, with its function uncertain. The CDR3 contains 14 residues. The V and J ends lost 8 bases and 4 bases, in that order; junction bases with no gene match: 9. The CDR3, as DNA: TGTGCCAGCTCACCCTTGCGGGAGGGAGAGACCCAGTACTTC. As protein: CASSPLREGETQYF.

The chain carries TRBV28 and TRBJ1-2; 9 bases align to TRBD1. J was trimmed by 4 bases and V by 6 bases; bases with no gene match: 9. CDR3 length: 15 amino acids. Germline CDR1 MDHEN, CDR2 SYDVKM. Written as DNA, the CDR3 is TGTGCCAGCAGCCGACAGGGGGAGACAATCTATGGCTACACCTTC. It translates to CASSRQGETIYGYTF.

The CDR3 DNA reads as TGTGCCAGCAGCTTAGCCGGCAATGAGCAGTTCTTC. It specifies CASSLAGNEQFF. The chain links TRBV13 to TRBJ2-1; D gene ambiguous. The CDR3 runs to 12 residues. Per germline, CDR1 PRHDT and CDR2 FYEKMQ (reference sequence). The V end lost 1 base, the J end lost 6 bases, and 4 bases lay between the germline ends.

The V call is TRBV2, the J call TRBJ1-4; unclear D gene. CDR1 SNHLY and CDR2 FYNNEI come from the germline V gene. The CDR3 totals 14 residues. V lost 6 bases, J lost 13 bases, and 21 bases lay in between. In DNA, the CDR3 is TGTGCCAGCAGAAGCCAGGACGGCGCCAGAGGACTGTTTTTT. Translated: CASRSQDGARGLFF.

In its sample, this clone was seen once. The chain recombines TRBV6-1 with TRBJ2-7; 9 nucleotides align to TRBD1. Germline lookup yields CDR1 MNHNS and CDR2 SASEGT. Unmatched junction bases numbered 7, after V lost 6 bases and J lost 4 bases. The CDR3 sequence is 14 residues long. This CDR3 reads CASSPGQGVYEQYF. The CDR3 nucleotides are TGTGCCAGCAGCCCGGGACAGGGTGTTTACGAGCAGTACTTC.

CDR3 sequence (DNA): TGTGCCAGCAGCCGCGGACAGGGAGGGAGTCAGCCCCAGCATTTT. Translating gives CASSRGQGGSQPQHF. The chain combines TRBV28 with TRBJ1-5; TRBD1 matches at 8 bases. This CDR3 spans 15 amino acids. Germline V gene data show CDR1 as MDHEN and CDR2 as SYDVKM. V dropped 6 bases and J dropped 6; count of bases not matched to a gene: 10.

This chain uses TRBV7-9 with TRBJ2-3; D possibly corresponds to TRBD1 (5 bases). Per germline, CDR1 SEHNR and CDR2 FQNEAQ (reference sequence). The CDR3 consists of 15 residues. Trimming left V 8 bases short and J 0 bases short, with 15 bases between. DNA of the CDR3: TGTGCCAGCCGTTCGGTAGGGGTTAGCACAGATACGCAGTATTTT. Its protein is CASRSVGVSTDTQYF. Based on the CDR3 plus reference TRBV7-9 and TRBJ2-3, the full variable domain is DTGVSQNPRHKITKRGQNVTFRCDPISEHNRLYWYRQTLGQGPEFLTYFQNEAQLEKSRLLSDRFSAERPKGSFSTLEIQRTEQGDSAMYLCASRSVGVSTDTQYFGPGTRLTVL.

The DNA of the CDR3 is TGTGCCAGCAGCCCCCCCTACGAGCAGTACTTC. Translation: CASSPPYEQYF. The chain employs TRBV28 and TRBJ2-7; D gene uncertain. Germline V CDR1 and CDR2: MDHEN, SYDVKM. V was shortened by 6 bases and J by 2 bases, with 5 bases between the two germline ends. This CDR3 contains 11 residues.

The chain recombines TRBV7-9 with TRBJ1-2, with D perhaps matching TRBD1 (6 bases). The CDR3 is made up of 13 amino acids. The germline V gene encodes CDR1 SEHNR and CDR2 FQNEAQ (reference sequence). With 6 bases removed from V and 6 bases from J, the gap between germline ends came to 14 bases. CDR3 residues: CASSGGRDDGYTF. The CDR3 DNA reads as TGTGCCAGCAGTGGGGGCAGGGACGATGGCTACACCTTC.

The rearrangement links TRBV5-6 to TRBJ2-1; 9 bases align to TRBD2. Trimming took 6 bases from V and 14 from J; bases not matched to a gene: 21. The CDR3 runs 16 residues. Germline CDR1 is SGHDT and CDR2 is YYEEEE. The CDR3 DNA is TGTGCCAGCACCCCCCTGGAGGGAAGGCGGGGGGGCCGTAAGTTCTTC. This codes for CASTPLEGRRGGRKFF.

This clone was seen a single time. V and J are TRBV28 and TRBJ1-6, with D perhaps matching TRBD1 (5 bases). From germline, CDR1 is MDHEN and CDR2 SYDVKM. CDR3 length: 14 amino acids. Trimming cost V 4 bases and J 14 bases, with 18 bases left between them. CDR3 DNA: TGTGCCAGCAGTTGGGGGGACGGTTTTTTGGCCCTCCACTTT. It yields the protein CASSWGDGFLALHF.

This rearrangement joins TRBV14 to TRBJ1-2; D may be TRBD1 (6 bases). Germline V gene sequence: CDR1 SGHDN, CDR2 FVKESK. The V end lost 1 base, the J end lost 4 bases, and 10 bases lay between the germline ends. This CDR3 has 14 residues. The CDR3 DNA reads TGTGCCAGCAGCCAAGGACAGGTCGGCTATGGCTACACCTTC. This encodes CASSQGQVGYGYTF. The full variable domain, with the rest looked up from reference TRBV14 and TRBJ1-2, is EAGVTQFPSHSVIEKGQTVTLRCDPISGHDNLYWYRRVMGKEIKFLLHFVKESKQDESGMPNNRFLAERTGGTYSTLKVQPAELEDSGVYFCASSQGQVGYGYTFGSGTRLTVV.